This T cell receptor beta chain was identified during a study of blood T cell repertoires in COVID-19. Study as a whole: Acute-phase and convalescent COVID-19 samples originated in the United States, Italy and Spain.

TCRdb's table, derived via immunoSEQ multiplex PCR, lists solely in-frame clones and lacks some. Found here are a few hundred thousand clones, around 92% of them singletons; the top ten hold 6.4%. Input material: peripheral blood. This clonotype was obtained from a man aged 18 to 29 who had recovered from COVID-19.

In DNA form, the CDR3 reads TGCGCCAGCAGCCCCTGGAGGGACAGTAATCAGCCCCAGCATTTT. This sequence encodes CASSPWRDSNQPQHF. V and J are TRBV4-1 and TRBJ1-5; 7 nucleotides align to TRBD1. Per germline, CDR1 MGHRA and CDR2 YSYEKL. V was pared by 4 bases and J by 4 bases, with 7 bases of the junction left unmatched. CDR3 size: 15 residues.